The sequence of this T cell receptor (beta chain) was determined in a study of T cell changes during pregnancy in multiple sclerosis. TCRdb's table, derived via immunoSEQ multiplex PCR, lists solely in-frame clones and lacks some. Of approximately 110,000 clones detected, roughly 92% appear once; the ten largest clones hold less than 2%. This CDR3 contains 15 residues. Germline V gene lookup returns CDR1 MNHNS and CDR2 SASEGT. V lost 7 bases to trimming and J lost 5 bases; unmatched junction nucleotides: 10. V and J are TRBV6-1 and TRBJ2-5; 10 nucleotides align to TRBD2. This specimen consisted of peripheral blood, obtained in the third trimester of pregnancy. This clonotype was sampled from a female donor with multiple sclerosis, enrolled in a pregnancy study. This CDR3 reads CASTRLAGAWETQYF. In DNA form, the CDR3 reads TGTGCCAGCACCCGGCTAGCGGGGGCTTGGGAGACCCAGTACTTC.